These 11 T cell receptor beta chains came from one sample sequenced in a study of cytomegalovirus exposure and HLA in healthy donors. Repertoires were generated with immunoSEQ multiplex PCR, while TCRdb's copy carries only in-frame clones and drops some. The sample has some 250,000 clones, roughly 89% seen once; the top ten hold 0.3% to 0.4%. The sequenced sample consisted of PBMCs. The receptors were sampled from a woman younger than 35 in good health and CMV-seronegative.

The chain carries TRBV27 and TRBJ1-4; 9 nucleotides match TRBD1. The junction had 4 bases not matched to a gene; V was cut back by 6 bases and J by 5 bases. The CDR3 has 14 residues. Germline CDR1 is MNHEY and CDR2 is SMNVEV (reference sequence). In DNA form, the CDR3 reads TGTGCCAGCAGATCCGGGACAGGGAATGAAAAACTGTTTTTT. Residues: CASRSGTGNEKLFF.

This chain connects TRBV5-6 to TRBJ1-2; D is possibly TRBD1 (6 bases). CDR1 is SGHDT and CDR2 is YYEEEE in the germline V gene. This CDR3 has 14 amino acids. V was shortened by 4 bases and J by 4 bases, with 14 bases between the two germline ends. CDR3 sequence (DNA): TGTGCCAGCAGCCAGGCCACAGGGCTCTATGGCTACACCTTC. Its protein product is CASSQATGLYGYTF.

The chain joins TRBV2 to TRBJ2-7; the D gene is possibly TRBD1 (6 bases). Germline CDR1 is SNHLY and CDR2 is FYNNEI. Trimming left V 8 bases short and J 0 bases short, with 14 bases between. This CDR3 region has 14 residues. The chain's CDR3 is CASQGTVSSYEQYF. CDR3 DNA: TGTGCCAGCCAGGGGACGGTGAGCTCCTACGAGCAGTACTTC.

Here the CDR3 reads CAWSLGGSTDTQYF. CDR3 in DNA: TGTGCCTGGAGCCTAGGGGGTAGCACAGATACGCAGTATTTT. The gene calls are TRBV30 and TRBJ2-3, with D tentatively TRBD1 (6 bases). The V gene's germline CDR1 is GTSNPN and CDR2 SVGIG (reference sequence). The V end was cut by 3 bases, the J end by 0 bases, with 10 bases between. This CDR3 spans 14 amino acids.

This clone was counted once. This chain links TRBV4-3 with TRBJ1-1, with TRBD1 identical over 11 bases. This CDR3 region has 17 residues. V lost 0 bases, J lost 4 bases, and 7 bases stayed unmatched. Germline CDR1 LGHNA, CDR2 YSLEER. CDR3 DNA: TGCGCCAGCAGCCAAGACAGGACAGGGGGCACGAGCACTGAAGCTTTCTTT. This gives the protein CASSQDRTGGTSTEAFF.

V usage is TRBV28 and J usage is TRBJ2-7; D is perhaps TRBD2 (5 bases). The CDR3 is made up of 17 amino acids. Trimming removed 1 base from V and 2 bases from J, with 18 bases in between. The V gene's germline CDR1 is MDHEN and CDR2 SYDVKM. The CDR3 reads CASSLSYEGLAAYEQYV. CDR3 in DNA: TGTGCCAGCAGTTTATCGTATGAGGGATTGGCGGCCTACGAGCAGTACGTC.

Comments on this clone: Distinct nucleotide sequences in the sample also encode this CDR3. This chain joins TRBV7-9 and TRBJ1-2; maybe TRBD1 (6 bases). Trimming pared 1 base from V and 1 base from J, leaving 10 bases between. Germline CDR1 is SEHNR and CDR2 is FQNEAQ (reference sequence). This CDR3 spans 15 amino acids. CDR3: CASSLGGQGNYGYTF. CDR3 coding DNA: TGTGCCAGCAGCTTAGGGGGGCAGGGTAACTATGGCTACACCTTC.

The V gene is TRBV6-6, the J gene TRBJ2-3; 9 bases map to TRBD2. Per the germline V gene, CDR1 is MNHNY and CDR2 is SVGAGI (reference sequence). The CDR3 sequence is 16 residues long. V lost 2 bases, J lost 4 bases, and 7 bases stayed unmatched. The CDR3 nucleotides are TGTGCCAGCAGTTACCGGGCGGGGGGGCGAGCAGATACGCAGTATTTT. It translates to CASSYRAGGRADTQYF.

This clone was counted once. The chain combines TRBV6-5 with TRBJ1-2, with 8 bases fitting TRBD1. There are 14 residues in the CDR3. Germline values: CDR1 MNHEY, CDR2 SVGAGI. The V gene end was trimmed by 0 bases and the J gene end by 8 bases; junction bases not matched to a gene: 5. CDR3 DNA: TGTGCCAGCAGTTACTCTAGGACAGGGAGCGGCTACACCTTC. It yields the protein CASSYSRTGSGYTF.

The V gene is TRBV6-1, the J gene TRBJ1-1, with 8 bases aligning to TRBD1. The CDR3 contains 12 residues. Germline-derived CDR1 and CDR2 are MNHNS and SASEGT. Germline trimming cut 6 bases from V and 5 bases from J; bases unmatched to any gene: 2. The CDR3 sequence: CASRTGGTEAFF. The CDR3 coding sequence is TGTGCCAGCAGAACAGGGGGAACTGAAGCTTTCTTT.

The CDR3 spells CASSFTGENTDTQYF. CDR3 nucleotide sequence: TGTGCCAGCAGCTTCACGGGGGAAAACACAGATACGCAGTATTTT. V and J are TRBV7-3 and TRBJ2-3; D may be TRBD2 (6 bases). Germline V gene sequence: CDR1 SGHTA, CDR2 FQGTGA. This CDR3 comprises 15 residues. The V end lost 3 bases, the J end lost 2 bases, and 12 bases lay between the germline ends.